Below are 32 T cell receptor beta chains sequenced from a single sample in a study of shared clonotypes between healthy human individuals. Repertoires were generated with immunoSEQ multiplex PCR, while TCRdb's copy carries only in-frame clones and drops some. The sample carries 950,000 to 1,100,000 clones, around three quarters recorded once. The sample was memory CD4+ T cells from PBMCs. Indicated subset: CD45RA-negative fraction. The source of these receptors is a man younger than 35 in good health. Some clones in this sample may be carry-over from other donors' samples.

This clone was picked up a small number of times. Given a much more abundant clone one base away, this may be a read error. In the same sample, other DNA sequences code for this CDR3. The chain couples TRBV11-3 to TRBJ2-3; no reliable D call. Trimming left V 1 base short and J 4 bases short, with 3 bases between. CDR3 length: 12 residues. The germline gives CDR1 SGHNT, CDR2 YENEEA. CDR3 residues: CASSLGADTQYF. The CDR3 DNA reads TGTGCCAGCAGCTTAGGGGCAGATACGCAGTATTTT.

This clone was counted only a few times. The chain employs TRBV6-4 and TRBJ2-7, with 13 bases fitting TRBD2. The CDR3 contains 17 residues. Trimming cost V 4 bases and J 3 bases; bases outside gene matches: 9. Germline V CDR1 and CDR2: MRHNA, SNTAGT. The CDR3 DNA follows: TGTGCCAGCAGTGCCCGGACTAGCGGGAGCATAGGCTACGAGCAGTACTTC. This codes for CASSARTSGSIGYEQYF.

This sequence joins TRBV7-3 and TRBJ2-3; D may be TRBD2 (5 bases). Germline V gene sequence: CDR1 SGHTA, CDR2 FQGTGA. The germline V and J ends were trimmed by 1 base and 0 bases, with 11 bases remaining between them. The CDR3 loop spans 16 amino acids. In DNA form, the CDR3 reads TGTGCCAGCAGCTTAATTGGAGCGGCAAGCACAGATACGCAGTATTTT. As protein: CASSLIGAASTDTQYF.

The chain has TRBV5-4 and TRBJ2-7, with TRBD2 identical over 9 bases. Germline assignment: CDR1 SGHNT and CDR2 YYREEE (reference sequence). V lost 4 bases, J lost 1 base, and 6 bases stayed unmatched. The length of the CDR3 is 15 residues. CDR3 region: CASSLRTSASYEQYF. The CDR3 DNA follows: TGTGCCAGCAGCCTACGGACTAGCGCTTCCTACGAGCAGTACTTC.

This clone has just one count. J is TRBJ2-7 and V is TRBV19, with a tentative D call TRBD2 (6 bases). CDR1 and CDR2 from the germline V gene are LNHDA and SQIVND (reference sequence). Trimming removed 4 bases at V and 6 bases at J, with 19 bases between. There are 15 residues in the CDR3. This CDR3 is CASSNGGGTKVEQYF. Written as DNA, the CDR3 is TGTGCCAGTAGTAATGGCGGAGGGACGAAGGTCGAGCAGTACTTC.

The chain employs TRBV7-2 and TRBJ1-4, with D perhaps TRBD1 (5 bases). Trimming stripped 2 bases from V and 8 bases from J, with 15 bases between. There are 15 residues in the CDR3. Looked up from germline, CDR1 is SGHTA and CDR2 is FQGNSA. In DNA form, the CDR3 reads TGTGCCAGCAGCTTAAGCCCGGGGCCCGGAGAAAAACTGTTTTTT. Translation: CASSLSPGPGEKLFF.

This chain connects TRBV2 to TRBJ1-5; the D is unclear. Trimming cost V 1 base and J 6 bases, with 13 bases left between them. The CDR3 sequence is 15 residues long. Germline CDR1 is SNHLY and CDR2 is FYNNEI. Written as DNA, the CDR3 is TGTGCCAGCAGTGAAGAAGCTGGGGTGGGTCAGCCCCAGCATTTT. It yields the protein CASSEEAGVGQPQHF.

The CDR3 sequence: CASSLGLAGRARDNEQFF. DNA for the CDR3: TGCGCCAGCAGCTTGGGACTAGCGGGACGCGCCAGAGACAATGAGCAGTTCTTC. This chain connects TRBV5-1 to TRBJ2-1; 11 bases match TRBD2. Germline CDR1 reads SGHRS; CDR2 reads YFSETQ. The length of the CDR3 is 18 residues. The trim removed 0 bases at V and 5 bases at J, leaving 10 bases unmatched.

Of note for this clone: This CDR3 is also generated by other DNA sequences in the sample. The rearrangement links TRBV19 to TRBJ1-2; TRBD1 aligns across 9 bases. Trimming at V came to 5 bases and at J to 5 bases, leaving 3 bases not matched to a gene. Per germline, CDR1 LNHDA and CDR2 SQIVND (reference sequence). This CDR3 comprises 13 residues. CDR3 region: CASSPGQGYGYTF. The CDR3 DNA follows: TGTGCCAGTAGTCCCGGACAGGGGTATGGCTACACCTTC. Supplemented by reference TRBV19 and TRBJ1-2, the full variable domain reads DGGITQSPKYLFRKEGQNVTLSCEQNLNHDAMYWYRQDPGQGLRLIYYSQIVNDFQKGDIAEGYSVSREKKESFPLTVTSAQKNPTAFYLCASSPGQGYGYTFGSGTRLTVV.

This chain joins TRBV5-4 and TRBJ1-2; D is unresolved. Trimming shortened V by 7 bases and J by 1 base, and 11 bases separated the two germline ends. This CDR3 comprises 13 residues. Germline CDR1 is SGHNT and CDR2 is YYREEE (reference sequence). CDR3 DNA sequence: TGTGCCAGCGGGGAACAGCATAACTATGGCTACACCTTC. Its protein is CASGEQHNYGYTF.

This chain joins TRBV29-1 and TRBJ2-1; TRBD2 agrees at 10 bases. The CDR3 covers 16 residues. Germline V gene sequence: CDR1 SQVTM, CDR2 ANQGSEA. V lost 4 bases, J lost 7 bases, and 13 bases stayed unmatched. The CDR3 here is CSVGQVSGRARNEQFF. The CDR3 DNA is TGCAGCGTTGGGCAAGTGAGCGGGAGGGCCCGTAATGAGCAGTTCTTC.

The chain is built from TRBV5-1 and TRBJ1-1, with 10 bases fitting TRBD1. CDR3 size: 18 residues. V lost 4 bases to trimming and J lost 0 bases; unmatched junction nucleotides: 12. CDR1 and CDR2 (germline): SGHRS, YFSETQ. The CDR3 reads CASSPHWDRGGVNTEAFF. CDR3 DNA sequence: TGCGCCAGCAGCCCCCATTGGGACAGGGGAGGGGTGAACACTGAAGCTTTCTTT.

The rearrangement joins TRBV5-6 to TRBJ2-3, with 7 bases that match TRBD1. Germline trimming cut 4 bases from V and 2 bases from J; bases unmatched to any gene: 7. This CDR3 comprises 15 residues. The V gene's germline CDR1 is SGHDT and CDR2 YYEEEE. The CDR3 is CASSTGTVSTDTQYF. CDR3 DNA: TGTGCCAGCAGCACCGGGACAGTGTCCACAGATACGCAGTATTTT.

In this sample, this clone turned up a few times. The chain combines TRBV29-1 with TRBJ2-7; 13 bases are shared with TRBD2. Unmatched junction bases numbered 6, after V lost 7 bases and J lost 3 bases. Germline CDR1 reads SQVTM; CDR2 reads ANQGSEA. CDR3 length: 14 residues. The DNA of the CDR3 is TGCAGCGCCTGGACTAGCGGGAGAATCTACGAGCAGTACTTC. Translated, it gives CSAWTSGRIYEQYF.

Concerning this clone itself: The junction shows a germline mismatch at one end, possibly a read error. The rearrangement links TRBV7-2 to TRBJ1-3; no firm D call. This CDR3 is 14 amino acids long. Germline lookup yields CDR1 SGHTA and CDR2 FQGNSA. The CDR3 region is CASSLGFSGDTIYF. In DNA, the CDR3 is TGTGCCAGCAGCTTGGGATTCTCTGGAGACACCATATATTTT.

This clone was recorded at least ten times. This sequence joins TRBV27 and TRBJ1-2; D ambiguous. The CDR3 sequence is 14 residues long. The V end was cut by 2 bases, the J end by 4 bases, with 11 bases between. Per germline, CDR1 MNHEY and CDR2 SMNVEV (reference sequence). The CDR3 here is CASSLGGWPYGYTF. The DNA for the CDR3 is TGTGCCAGCAGTTTAGGTGGCTGGCCCTATGGCTACACCTTC.

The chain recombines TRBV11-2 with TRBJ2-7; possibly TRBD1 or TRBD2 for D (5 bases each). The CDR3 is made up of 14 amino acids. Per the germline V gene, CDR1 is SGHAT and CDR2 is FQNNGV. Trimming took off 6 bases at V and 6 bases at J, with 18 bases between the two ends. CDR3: CASREPGRRTEQYF. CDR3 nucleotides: TGTGCCAGCAGGGAACCGGGACGCCGGACCGAGCAGTACTTC.

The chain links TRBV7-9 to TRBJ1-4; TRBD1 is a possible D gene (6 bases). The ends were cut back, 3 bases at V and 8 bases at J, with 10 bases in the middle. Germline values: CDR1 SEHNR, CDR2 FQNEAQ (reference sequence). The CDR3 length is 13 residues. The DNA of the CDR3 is TGTGCCAGCAGCTTCAGGGGTCGAGAAAAACTGTTTTTT. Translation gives CASSFRGREKLFF.

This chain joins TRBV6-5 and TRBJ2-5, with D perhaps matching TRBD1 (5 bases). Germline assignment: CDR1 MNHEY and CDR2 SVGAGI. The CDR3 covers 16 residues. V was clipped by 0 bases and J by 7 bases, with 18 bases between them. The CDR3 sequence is CASSYSPVGELGTQYF. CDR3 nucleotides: TGTGCCAGCAGTTACTCCCCGGTAGGGGAATTGGGGACCCAGTACTTC.

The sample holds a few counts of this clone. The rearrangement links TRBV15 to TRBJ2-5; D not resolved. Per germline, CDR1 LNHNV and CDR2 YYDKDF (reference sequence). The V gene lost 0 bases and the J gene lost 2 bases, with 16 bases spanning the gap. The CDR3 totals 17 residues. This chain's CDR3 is CATSRDWTRTPQETQYF. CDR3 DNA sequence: TGTGCCACCAGCAGAGATTGGACCCGCACCCCACAAGAGACCCAGTACTTC.

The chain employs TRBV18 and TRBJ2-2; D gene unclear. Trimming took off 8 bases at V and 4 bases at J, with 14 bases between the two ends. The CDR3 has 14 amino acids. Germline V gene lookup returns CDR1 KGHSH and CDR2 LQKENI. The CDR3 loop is CASPTKSGTGELFF. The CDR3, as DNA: TGTGCCAGCCCTACAAAGTCAGGCACCGGGGAGCTGTTTTTT.

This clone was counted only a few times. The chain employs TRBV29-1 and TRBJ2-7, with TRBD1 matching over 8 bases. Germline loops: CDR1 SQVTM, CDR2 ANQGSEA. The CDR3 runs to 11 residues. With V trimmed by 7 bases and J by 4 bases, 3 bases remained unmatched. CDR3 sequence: CSAGTGYEQYF. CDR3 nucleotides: TGCAGCGCTGGGACAGGATACGAGCAGTACTTC.

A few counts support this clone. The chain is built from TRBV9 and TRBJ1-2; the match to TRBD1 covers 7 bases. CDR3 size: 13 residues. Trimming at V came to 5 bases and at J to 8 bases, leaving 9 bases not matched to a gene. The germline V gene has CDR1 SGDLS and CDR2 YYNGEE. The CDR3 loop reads CASSRDSLGGYTF. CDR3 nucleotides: TGTGCCAGCAGTCGGGACAGCCTGGGCGGCTACACCTTC.

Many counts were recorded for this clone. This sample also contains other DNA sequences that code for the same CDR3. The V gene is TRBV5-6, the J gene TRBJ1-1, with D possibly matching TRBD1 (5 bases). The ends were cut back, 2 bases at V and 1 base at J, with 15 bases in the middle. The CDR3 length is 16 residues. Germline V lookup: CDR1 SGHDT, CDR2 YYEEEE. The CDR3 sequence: CASSFYTGASNTEAFF. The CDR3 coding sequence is TGTGCCAGCAGCTTTTACACTGGGGCCTCGAACACTGAAGCTTTCTTT.

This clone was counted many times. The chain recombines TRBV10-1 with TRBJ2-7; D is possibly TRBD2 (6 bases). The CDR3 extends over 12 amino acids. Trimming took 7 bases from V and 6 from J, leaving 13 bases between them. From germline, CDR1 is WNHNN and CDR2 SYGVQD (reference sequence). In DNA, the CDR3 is TGCGCCAGCACCTCCCGGAGGGGCGAGCAGTACTTC. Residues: CASTSRRGEQYF.

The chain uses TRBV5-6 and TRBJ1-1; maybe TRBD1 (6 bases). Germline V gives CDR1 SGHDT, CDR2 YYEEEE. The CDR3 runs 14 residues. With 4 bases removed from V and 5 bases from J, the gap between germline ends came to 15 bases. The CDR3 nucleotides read TGTGCCAGCAGCCTCGGAGACAGGAATACTGAAGCTTTCTTT. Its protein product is CASSLGDRNTEAFF.

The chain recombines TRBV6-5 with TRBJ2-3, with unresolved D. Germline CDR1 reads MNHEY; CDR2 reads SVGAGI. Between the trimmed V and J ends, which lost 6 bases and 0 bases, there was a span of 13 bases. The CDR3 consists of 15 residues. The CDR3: CASSPVYPSTDTQYF. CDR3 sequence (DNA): TGTGCCAGCAGCCCCGTTTATCCTAGCACAGATACGCAGTATTTT.

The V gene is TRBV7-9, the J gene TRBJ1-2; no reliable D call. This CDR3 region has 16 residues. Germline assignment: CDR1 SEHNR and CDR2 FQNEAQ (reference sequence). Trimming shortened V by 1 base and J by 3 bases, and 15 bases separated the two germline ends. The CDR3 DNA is TGTGCCAGCAGCTTAGGGACTTCCCATGGGCACTATGGCTACACCTTC. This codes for CASSLGTSHGHYGYTF.

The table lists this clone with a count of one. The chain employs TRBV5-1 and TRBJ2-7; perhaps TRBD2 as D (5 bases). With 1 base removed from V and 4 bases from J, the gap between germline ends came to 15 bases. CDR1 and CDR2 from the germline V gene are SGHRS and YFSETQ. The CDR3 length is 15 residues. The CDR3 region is CASSLSGDSPYEQYF. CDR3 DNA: TGCGCCAGCAGCTTGTCCGGGGATTCCCCTTACGAGCAGTACTTC.

The DNA of the CDR3 is TGTGCCAGCAGCCCAAGCACAGTGGGGGAAGCTTTCTTT. This sequence encodes CASSPSTVGEAFF. The chain uses TRBV11-2 and TRBJ1-1; unclear D gene. The CDR3 runs to 13 residues. The ends were cut back, 5 bases at V and 8 bases at J, with 15 bases in the middle. The germline CDR1 and CDR2 sequences are SGHAT and FQNNGV.

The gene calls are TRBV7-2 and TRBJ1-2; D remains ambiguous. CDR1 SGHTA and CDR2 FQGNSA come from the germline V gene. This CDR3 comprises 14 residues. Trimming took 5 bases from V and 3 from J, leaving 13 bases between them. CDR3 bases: TGTGCCAGCAGCCCCGAAGGGAGTTACTATGGCTACACCTTC. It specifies CASSPEGSYYGYTF.

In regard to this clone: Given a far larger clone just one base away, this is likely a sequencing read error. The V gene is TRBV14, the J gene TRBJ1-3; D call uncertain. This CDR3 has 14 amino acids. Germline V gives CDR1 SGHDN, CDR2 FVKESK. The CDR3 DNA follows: TGTGCCGGCAGCCAAGTGGTGTCTGGAAACACCATATATTTT. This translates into CAGSQVVSGNTIYF.